These 22 T cell receptor beta chains share one sample of origin, sequenced in a study of radiation and T cells in renal cell carcinoma. The protocol was immunoSEQ multiplex PCR, while the TCRdb copy is restricted to in-frame clones and leaves out a portion. The sample has 140,000 to 150,000 clones, 65% to 90% seen once. As for time point: blood 4 weeks post-SBRT, at nephrectomy. The sample's treatment: 15 Gy SBRT to primary tumor, nephrectomy 4 weeks later. The input for sequencing was blood, taken from a patient whose treatment included radiotherapy and nephrectomy. These TCRs come from a woman in her forties or fifties with renal cell carcinoma.

The chain couples TRBV7-2 to TRBJ1-4; D is ambiguous. Trimming cost V 2 bases and J 7 bases, with 14 bases left between them. Germline V gene data show CDR1 as SGHTA and CDR2 as FQGNSA. The length of the CDR3 is 15 residues. For the CDR3, the DNA is TGTGCCAGCAGCTTATCAACGGTCGAGGGTGAAAAACTGTTTTTT. Translation: CASSLSTVEGEKLFF.

This chain links TRBV6-6 with TRBJ2-5; possible D gene TRBD1, 6 bases. Germline-derived CDR1 and CDR2 are MNHNY and SVGAGI (reference sequence). Trimming pared 7 bases from V and 3 bases from J, leaving 15 bases between. This CDR3 region has 14 residues. Here the CDR3 DNA reads TGTGCCAGCATTTCGGGACAAAATAAAGAGACCCAGTACTTC. Translating gives CASISGQNKETQYF.

The CDR3 DNA is TGCGCCAGCAGCCAATCAATCCGGGGCGAGGAGACCCAGTACTTC. This translates into CASSQSIRGEETQYF. The rearrangement uses TRBV4-1 and TRBJ2-5; possibly TRBD1 or TRBD2 for D (5 bases each). The CDR3 runs 15 residues. V was shortened by 2 bases and J by 5 bases, with 15 bases between the two germline ends. The germline V gene encodes CDR1 MGHRA and CDR2 YSYEKL.

This rearrangement joins TRBV19 to TRBJ2-4; D is undetermined. The V end lost 0 bases, the J end lost 7 bases, and 4 bases lay between the germline ends. The germline gives CDR1 LNHDA, CDR2 SQIVND (reference sequence). This CDR3 spans 12 amino acids. The CDR3 DNA reads TGTGCCAGTAGTATAGAGAGGAACATTCAGTACTTC. Translation gives CASSIERNIQYF.

The V gene is TRBV5-1, the J gene TRBJ2-5; 7 bases fit TRBD1. The J call may not be correct, given that the DNA end is closer to TRBJ2-7. Germline-derived CDR1 and CDR2 are SGHRS and YFSETQ. The CDR3 has 14 amino acids. CDR3 protein: CASSSGQVSYEQYF. The CDR3 DNA follows: TGCGCCAGCAGCTCTGGACAGGTTTCCTACGAGCAGTACTTC.

The chain employs TRBV6-1 and TRBJ1-5, with D unclear. Per the germline V gene, CDR1 is MNHNS and CDR2 is SASEGT. Between the trimmed V and J ends, which lost 6 bases and 5 bases, there was a span of 11 bases. CDR3 length: 13 amino acids. CDR3: CASSGRQDQPQHF. The CDR3 region has the DNA TGTGCCAGCAGCGGTAGGCAGGATCAGCCCCAGCATTTT.

This clone has more than one count but fewer than ten. V gene TRBV16 combines with J gene TRBJ1-1; tentative D call: TRBD1 (5 bases). CDR3 size: 14 residues. Germline V gene sequence: CDR1 KGHSY, CDR2 FQNENV. V dropped 2 bases and J dropped 6 bases, with 13 bases sitting between them. The CDR3 reads CASSQSQVGAEAFF. CDR3 DNA: TGTGCCAGCAGCCAAAGCCAGGTAGGGGCTGAAGCTTTCTTT. The entire variable domain, with the rest obtained from reference TRBV16 and TRBJ1-1, is as follows: GEEVAQTPKHLVRGEGQKAKLYCAPIKGHSYVFWYQQVLKNEFKFLISFQNENVFDETGMPKERFSAKCLPNSPCSLEIQATKLEDSAVYFCASSQSQVGAEAFFGQGTRLTVV.

The DNA for the CDR3 is TGTGCCAGCAGTCCTTCCCCCGGGATGGACTACGAGCAGTACTTC. Protein: CASSPSPGMDYEQYF. The V and J genes are TRBV27 and TRBJ2-7; D might be TRBD2 (5 bases). The germline CDR1 and CDR2 sequences are MNHEY and SMNVEV (reference sequence). This CDR3 region has 15 residues. The V end lost 5 bases, the J end lost 3 bases, and 17 bases lay between the germline ends.

The table lists this clone with a count of one. This chain connects TRBV28 to TRBJ2-5; D not certain. Germline V lookup: CDR1 MDHEN, CDR2 SYDVKM. This CDR3 is 14 amino acids long. Between the trimmed V and J ends, which lost 3 bases and 1 base, there was a span of 9 bases. The CDR3 is CASSFPHTQETQYF. As DNA, the CDR3 is TGTGCCAGCAGTTTCCCGCACACCCAAGAGACCCAGTACTTC.

This chain links TRBV6-6 with TRBJ1-5; no reliable D call. CDR3 size: 15 residues. Trimming stripped 2 bases from V and 0 bases from J, with 8 bases between. Germline CDR1 reads MNHNY; CDR2 reads SVGAGI (reference sequence). The CDR3 sequence: CASSYRQVSNQPQHF. The CDR3 nucleotides are TGTGCCAGCAGTTACAGGCAGGTTAGCAATCAGCCCCAGCATTTT.

The rearrangement joins TRBV6-1 to TRBJ1-2, with a weak D call TRBD1 (6 bases). With 4 bases removed from V and 4 bases from J, the gap between germline ends came to 16 bases. Germline assignment: CDR1 MNHNS and CDR2 SASEGT. CDR3 length equals 15 residues. The CDR3 region has the DNA TGTGCCAGCAGTGGGACAGCGCCTGGACCCTATGGCTACACCTTC. It translates to CASSGTAPGPYGYTF.

The chain couples TRBV20-1 to TRBJ1-2; the D is unclear. The germline V and J ends were trimmed by 3 bases and 8 bases, with 10 bases remaining between them. There are 11 residues in the CDR3. Germline V CDR1 and CDR2: DFQATT, SNEGSKA (reference sequence). The CDR3 sequence is CSASPLGGYTF. CDR3 DNA sequence: TGCAGTGCTAGTCCTTTGGGGGGCTACACCTTC.

In its sample, this clone was seen a few times. The chain links TRBV5-1 to TRBJ1-2; a weak D match, TRBD1 (5 bases). V was shortened by 4 bases and J by 5 bases, with 18 bases between the two germline ends. The germline CDR1 and CDR2 sequences are SGHRS and YFSETQ. The CDR3 is made up of 15 amino acids. CDR3 amino acids: CASSPSSGIGYGYTF. CDR3 DNA sequence: TGCGCCAGCAGCCCAAGCTCAGGGATCGGATATGGCTACACCTTC.

V usage is TRBV25-1 and J usage is TRBJ2-7, with a weak D call TRBD2 (6 bases). V lost 10 bases and J 3 bases, leaving 13 bases between the germline ends. The CDR3 consists of 12 residues. Germline CDR1 MGHDK, CDR2 SYGVNS. The DNA of the CDR3 is TGTGCCACCCGGGACTGGGACTACGAGCAGTACTTC. Its protein product is CATRDWDYEQYF.

The chain uses TRBV6-5 and TRBJ2-2; no reliable D call. The germline V and J ends were trimmed by 2 bases and 2 bases, with 12 bases remaining between them. Germline V gene sequence: CDR1 MNHEY, CDR2 SVGAGI. CDR3 length equals 16 residues. CDR3 DNA: TGTGCCAGCAGTTACGACTCGGTCAGTAACACCGGGGAGCTGTTTTTT. Protein: CASSYDSVSNTGELFF.

The chain couples TRBV28 to TRBJ1-6; D call uncertain. The CDR3 covers 14 residues. V gave up 10 bases and J gave up 0 bases, with 10 bases separating them. Germline loops: CDR1 MDHEN, CDR2 SYDVKM. The CDR3: CATLETSYNSPLHF. The CDR3 DNA reads TGTGCCACCCTAGAGACCTCCTATAATTCACCCCTCCACTTT.

The gene calls are TRBV19 and TRBJ2-5, with TRBD2 identical over 8 bases. The CDR3 runs to 15 residues. Trimming took 5 bases from V and 5 from J; bases not matched to a gene: 10. Germline V gene sequence: CDR1 LNHDA, CDR2 SQIVND (reference sequence). The CDR3 is CASSWAGGRIETQYF. In nucleotides, the CDR3 is TGTGCCAGTAGTTGGGCGGGGGGAAGGATTGAGACCCAGTACTTC.

This sequence joins TRBV7-2 and TRBJ1-2; 7 nucleotides match TRBD1. The CDR3 consists of 14 residues. Germline values: CDR1 SGHTA, CDR2 FQGNSA. The V and J ends lost 6 bases and 7 bases, in that order; junction bases with no gene match: 11. CDR3: CASRVGGQGPGYTF. The CDR3 region has the DNA TGTGCCAGCAGGGTAGGGGGCCAGGGCCCTGGCTACACCTTC.

The CDR3 bases are TGTGCCAGCAGTTTCCGACAGGGGAGGTACACTGAAGCTTTCTTT. Translation: CASSFRQGRYTEAFF. This chain connects TRBV6-5 to TRBJ1-1; 8 bases agree with TRBD1. The V gene end was trimmed by 4 bases and the J gene end by 3 bases; junction bases not matched to a gene: 7. Germline V gene lookup returns CDR1 MNHEY and CDR2 SVGAGI. The length of the CDR3 is 15 residues.

The chain has TRBV14 and TRBJ2-6, with 9 bases lining up with TRBD1. CDR3 length: 18 amino acids. Germline CDR1 reads SGHDN; CDR2 reads FVKESK. The trim removed 4 bases at V and 0 bases at J, leaving 7 bases unmatched. CDR3 DNA: TGTGCCAGCAGCCGCCAAGGGACAGGGTTCTCTGGGGCCAACGTCCTGACTTTC. Translation: CASSRQGTGFSGANVLTF.

The chain joins TRBV29-1 to TRBJ2-5; 7 bases are shared with TRBD2. The CDR3 sequence is 13 residues long. Per the germline V gene, CDR1 is SQVTM and CDR2 is ANQGSEA. The V gene end was trimmed by 2 bases and the J gene end by 5 bases; junction bases not matched to a gene: 5. The CDR3 protein is CSVEYRRGETQYF. Written as DNA, the CDR3 is TGCAGCGTTGAATATAGGCGGGGGGAGACCCAGTACTTC.

V is TRBV7-2 and J is TRBJ2-4, with D possibly being TRBD1 or TRBD2 (5 bases each). Germline CDR1 reads SGHTA; CDR2 reads FQGNSA. The CDR3 spans 14 residues. V gave up 5 bases and J gave up 7 bases, with 15 bases separating them. This CDR3 reads CASSRLGDVNIQYF. The CDR3 nucleotides read TGTGCCAGCAGCCGCCTGGGGGATGTGAACATTCAGTACTTC.